One sample yielded the 17 T cell receptor beta chains listed below, sequenced in a study of blood T cell repertoires in COVID-19. Data came from immunoSEQ multiplex PCR; TCRdb stores just in-frame clones and leaves some out. The sample lists about 180,000 clones; 86% were seen once. Sequenced material: peripheral blood. The receptor set was obtained from a man in his sixties or seventies with active or convalescent COVID-19.

This clone showed up just a few times. The chain combines TRBV5-1 with TRBJ1-4, with D perhaps TRBD1 (5 bases). Germline V gene sequence: CDR1 SGHRS, CDR2 YFSETQ. The V end was cut by 5 bases, the J end by 4 bases, with 12 bases between. The CDR3 is 14 residues long. The CDR3 DNA sequence: TGCGCCAGCAGGCGGGACGGCGGTAATGAAAAACTGTTTTTT. As protein: CASRRDGGNEKLFF.

This chain uses TRBV2 with TRBJ1-5; D is unresolved. Germline CDR1 is SNHLY and CDR2 is FYNNEI. Trimming left V 6 bases short and J 7 bases short, with 13 bases between. The CDR3 spans 13 residues. The CDR3 reads CASRASGGQPQHF. The CDR3 DNA reads TGTGCCAGCAGGGCCTCGGGAGGGCAGCCCCAGCATTTT.

This chain uses TRBV28 with TRBJ2-7; 9 bases map to TRBD2. J gave up 1 base and V 6 bases, and 7 bases lay outside the gene matches. Germline V lookup: CDR1 MDHEN, CDR2 SYDVKM. This CDR3 is built from 15 residues. CDR3 sequence: CASRGVGLASYEQYF. As DNA, the CDR3 is TGTGCCAGCAGGGGCGTGGGACTAGCTTCCTACGAGCAGTACTTC.

This chain links TRBV15 with TRBJ2-3, with D perhaps TRBD2 (5 bases). The CDR3 contains 17 residues. The ends were cut back, 4 bases at V and 0 bases at J, with 17 bases in the middle. The germline V gene has CDR1 LNHNV and CDR2 YYDKDF (reference sequence). The CDR3: CATSTSKLVASTDTQYF. CDR3 bases: TGTGCCACCAGCACCTCGAAACTAGTTGCTAGCACAGATACGCAGTATTTT.

J is TRBJ1-1 and V is TRBV19, with 10 bases matching TRBD1. Looked up from germline, CDR1 is LNHDA and CDR2 is SQIVND (reference sequence). The CDR3 sequence is 18 residues long. The trim removed 2 bases at V and 3 bases at J, leaving 12 bases unmatched. Written as DNA, the CDR3 is TGTGCCAGTAGTATATCCCCCGGGACAGGGGATAGGGACACTGAAGCTTTCTTT. It codes for CASSISPGTGDRDTEAFF.

This chain links TRBV10-3 with TRBJ1-5, with a tentative D call TRBD1 (6 bases). Germline loops: CDR1 ENHRY, CDR2 SYGVKD. V was cut by 6 bases and J by 0 bases, with 6 bases left in between. CDR3 length: 13 residues. In nucleotides, the CDR3 is TGTGCCATCAGGGACAGTAGCAATCAGCCCCAGCATTTT. Protein: CAIRDSSNQPQHF.

The chain carries TRBV7-2 and TRBJ1-2; TRBD1 might be the D (5 bases). V gave up 1 base and J gave up 3 bases, with 15 bases separating them. The CDR3 runs 16 residues. Germline V CDR1 and CDR2: SGHTA, FQGNSA. The CDR3 region has the DNA TGTGCCAGCAGCTTAGGTCGGGGGGGATATGACTATGGCTACACCTTC. Translated: CASSLGRGGYDYGYTF. Supplemented by reference TRBV7-2 and TRBJ1-2, the full variable domain reads GAGVSQSPSNKVTEKGKDVELRCDPISGHTALYWYRQSLGQGLEFLIYFQGNSAPDKSGLPSDRFSAERTGGSVSTLTIQRTQQEDSAVYLCASSLGRGGYDYGYTFGSGTRLTVV.

The chain employs TRBV19 and TRBJ2-1, with D tentatively TRBD1 (7 bases). Germline loops: CDR1 LNHDA, CDR2 SQIVND (reference sequence). V lost 1 base and J lost 2, with 9 bases in between. This CDR3 has 15 residues. The CDR3 bases are TGTGCCAGTAGTATAGGGAGGGGGCCCTACAATGAGCAGTTCTTC. Protein sequence: CASSIGRGPYNEQFF. The variable domain in full, completed from reference TRBV19 and TRBJ2-1, reads DGGITQSPKYLFRKEGQNVTLSCEQNLNHDAMYWYRQDPGQGLRLIYYSQIVNDFQKGDIAEGYSVSREKKESFPLTVTSAQKNPTAFYLCASSIGRGPYNEQFFGPGTRLTVL.

The chain employs TRBV7-2 and TRBJ2-1; the match to TRBD1 covers 7 bases. CDR3 length: 15 amino acids. Germline CDR1 is SGHTA and CDR2 is FQGNSA. After removal of 1 base from V and 1 base from J, the junction contained 1 base not matched to a gene. CDR3 protein: CASSLEGASYNEQFF. CDR3 DNA: TGTGCCAGCAGCTTAGAGGGGGCGTCCTACAATGAGCAGTTCTTC.

The table lists this clone with a few counts. The chain couples TRBV7-8 to TRBJ1-1, with TRBD1 matching 8 bases. Germline-derived CDR1 and CDR2 are SGHVS and FQNEAQ. The CDR3 sequence is 15 residues long. J gave up 11 bases and V 3 bases, and 14 bases lay outside the gene matches. This chain's CDR3 is CASSFRGTGLNPAFF. The CDR3 DNA is TGTGCCAGCAGCTTTAGGGGGACAGGCCTCAATCCGGCTTTCTTT. Full variable domain (outside the CDR3, taken from reference TRBV7-8 and TRBJ1-1): GAGVSQSPRYKVAKRGQDVALRCDPISGHVSLFWYQQALGQGPEFLTYFQNEAQLDKSGLPSDRFFAERPEGSVSTLKIQRTQQEDSAVYLCASSFRGTGLNPAFFGQGTRLTVV.

The chain recombines TRBV6-1 with TRBJ1-3; D ambiguous. This CDR3 is 15 amino acids long. Trimming cost V 2 bases and J 4 bases, with 12 bases left between them. Germline CDR1 reads MNHNS; CDR2 reads SASEGT. The DNA of the CDR3 is TGTGCCAGCAGTGAAAACCCGGGATCCGGAAACACCATATATTTT. Protein product: CASSENPGSGNTIYF.

The chain combines TRBV19 with TRBJ2-5; the D gene is possibly TRBD2 (5 bases). V lost 3 bases and J 4 bases, leaving 9 bases between the germline ends. Germline V gene sequence: CDR1 LNHDA, CDR2 SQIVND (reference sequence). This CDR3 is 13 amino acids long. CDR3 bases: TGTGCCAGTAGTATTGGAGGCGGAGAGACCCAGTACTTC. It translates to CASSIGGGETQYF.

J is TRBJ2-3 and V is TRBV4-3; 14 bases align to TRBD2. Trimming removed 2 bases from V and 0 bases from J; junction bases left unmatched: 4. CDR1 and CDR2 from the germline V gene are LGHNA and YSLEER. The CDR3 covers 18 residues. The CDR3, as DNA: TGCGCCAGCAGCCAACGGACTAGCGGGAGGAGTAGCACAGATACGCAGTATTTT. This translates into CASSQRTSGRSSTDTQYF.

There are a few counts of this clone. The gene calls are TRBV10-3 and TRBJ1-2; 7 bases fit TRBD1. CDR1 and CDR2 from the germline V gene are ENHRY and SYGVKD. The CDR3 is 13 amino acids. V lost 4 bases to trimming and J lost 5 bases; unmatched junction nucleotides: 4. CDR3 nucleotide sequence: TGTGCCATCAGTGGTGGGACAGTTTATGGCTACACCTTC. Protein sequence: CAISGGTVYGYTF.

The table lists this clone with a few counts. The V call is TRBV5-1, the J call TRBJ1-1; tentatively, D is TRBD1 (5 bases). Germline lookup yields CDR1 SGHRS and CDR2 YFSETQ. Trimming cost V 3 bases and J 1 base, with 13 bases left between them. The CDR3 has 15 residues. The CDR3 spells CASSSPTVGNTEAFF. For the CDR3, the DNA is TGCGCCAGCAGCTCGCCGACAGTAGGGAACACTGAAGCTTTCTTT.

This sequence joins TRBV12-3 or TRBV12-4 and TRBJ2-7; D gene ambiguous. V was clipped by 8 bases and J by 1 base, with 12 bases between them. The CDR3 totals 13 residues. The CDR3, as DNA: TGTGCCAGCGCACCCGACGGGTCCTACGAGCAGTACTTC. Residues: CASAPDGSYEQYF.

Details on this clone: The same CDR3 also results from other DNA sequences found in this sample. The chain couples TRBV19 to TRBJ1-1, with 8 bases identical to TRBD1. Germline lookup yields CDR1 LNHDA and CDR2 SQIVND (reference sequence). CDR3 length: 13 amino acids. Trimming took 4 bases from V and 4 from J; bases not matched to a gene: 2. The CDR3, as DNA: TGTGCCAGTAGTACCGACAGGGGCACTGAAGCTTTCTTT. This sequence encodes CASSTDRGTEAFF.